These T cell receptor beta chains were read from a single sample in a study of HIV-infected patients and healthy controls. A single record per CDR3 protein comes from TCRdb applying MiXCR to the 5' RACE reads. The sample has 55,000 to 70,000 distinct CDR3 sequences; 15% to 20% are singletons. Specimen: CD4+ T cells from blood. The receptors were gathered from a human donor in good health. Each CDR3 is given with its conserved first and last residue.

>TRBV6-5|TRBJ2-7
CASSYSNLGSYEQYF
>TRBV29-1|TRBJ1-1
CSVGGRQDTEAFF
>TRBV7-8|TRBJ2-1
CASSLIHEQFF
>TRBV12-3/TRBV12-4|TRBJ2-1
CASKEGLANNEQFF
>TRBV20-1|TRBJ2-3
CSARDSRLAGAGTQYF
>TRBV7-2|TRBJ1-1
CASSLQEGEAFF
>TRBV19|TRBJ2-3
CASSSTLAGGRYSTDTQYF
>TRBV5-1|TRBJ2-5
CASSENTGEETQYF
>TRBV5-1|TRBJ1-1
CASAALPTGDTEAFF
>TRBV28|TRBJ1-2
CASSGRGFGYTF
>TRBV6-2/TRBV6-3|TRBJ1-2
CASSRGQVYGYTF
>TRBV6-1|TRBJ1-1
CASSEVNLGRRDTEAFF
>TRBV24-1|TRBJ2-3
CATSEGQGSTDTQYF
>TRBV7-8|TRBJ2-7
CASSPLRGATLSYEQYF
>TRBV12-3/TRBV12-4|TRBJ2-2
CASSLPGLAGKTGELFF
>TRBV12-3/TRBV12-4|TRBJ2-2
CASSLRMTGELFF
>TRBV10-3|TRBJ1-2
CAISKDRGVPNYGYTF
>TRBV27|TRBJ2-5
CASRWTEQETQYF
>TRBV4-1|TRBJ2-2
CASSPRTSGRWTGELFF
>TRBV11-3|TRBJ2-3
CASSGDGGDTQYF
>TRBV12-3/TRBV12-4|TRBJ2-6
CASSLQQSGANVLTF
>TRBV20-1|TRBJ1-1
CSARFRGNTEAFF
>TRBV29-1|TRBJ2-1
CSVGGGNNYNEQFF
>TRBV5-5|TRBJ1-6
CASSLESGNASPLHF
>TRBV5-1|TRBJ1-1
CASSLVEGTEAFF